This TCR beta chain derives from a study of cytomegalovirus exposure and HLA in healthy donors (dated by TCRdb to 2015 to 2018). Study-wide context: The roughly 700 repertoires of the first cohort and the roughly 120 validation repertoires were produced on the same platform, according to a later analysis. The aim of the study was to test whether cataloging public T cell receptors could identify signatures of past pathogen exposure. Besides the first cohort of 666 subjects, a separate validation cohort made up of around 120 different subjects was used. The study combined high-throughput TCR immunosequencing, statistical association of individual TCRs with disease status, and machine learning to predict cytomegalovirus infection status.

Library construction relied on the immunoSEQ multiplex PCR assay. As for the original processing: A statistical classification framework was built for diagnosing cytomegalovirus status from the catalog of TCR beta chain sequences. TCRdb obtained this table from immuneACCESS and retained in-frame rearrangements with V and J assigned. These tables miss some clones; where compared with another copy, unresolved V genes account for less than half of the shortfall, and the remainder is unexplained. V and J calls and clone size come straight from that table; D and trimming were deduced from the DNA. Counted in this sample were tens of thousands of clones; approximately 95% of them appeared once. 2% to 2.5% of the sample rests with the top ten. The germline V gene yields SGHDN for CDR1 and FVKESK for CDR2. The CDR3 holds 13 amino acids from the cysteine to the phenylalanine. The read is trimmed to its CDR3 DNA, 39 bases read in frame from base 1. The junction carries 7 bases between V and J, which are trimmed by 0 bases and 6 bases respectively.

General study outcomes and caveats: It was suggested by the authors that the approach could potentially be generalized to other disease states and immunological phenotypes. In vitro tests confirmed that a few of the cytomegalovirus-associated TCR beta chains recognize cytomegalovirus antigens. Most TCR sequences were seen in very few donors, while some public TCRs were found in many individuals. Of the cluster scores, roughly 95% were above 0 in a later analysis, which found that TCRs clustered in the first cohort also tended to co-occur in the 120 validation repertoires. A later analysis lacked HLA typing for the validation cohort, so it scored co-occurrence in that cohort across all 120 repertoires. The classifier was reported to diagnose cytomegalovirus status with high specificity and sensitivity in both the original and validation cohorts. The study listed around 160 TCR beta chains as associated with cytomegalovirus.

As to this clone: No cognate antigen has been identified for it. There are no base qualities to consult, and no much larger clone falls within one base.

The donors were included in the validation cohort of roughly 130 subjects, a group kept apart from the approximately 670-subject first cohort. The chain uses TRBV14 and TRBJ2-3; no D gene call is confident. Specimen: PBMCs. The sequence came from a woman under 30 in good health and CMV-seronegative. The CDR3 protein sequence reads: CASSQDPEDTQYF. The nucleotide sequence reads as follows: TGTGCCAGCAGCCAAGATCCCGAGGATACGCAGTATTTT.